These 2 T cell receptor beta chains were all obtained from the same sample, sequenced in a study of response to subunit inactivated influenza vaccine. TCRdb redid the calling of the RT-PCR reads with MiXCR, one entry per CDR3 protein. The table lists just under 550,000 distinct CDR3 sequences, 20% to 25% of them singletons. These data were also filed under a second study, of T cells expressing NK-cell markers. That paper notes: Synthesis of TCR beta cDNA relied on 5'RACE template switching carrying UMIs.

The input for sequencing was CD4+ T cells sorted from PBMCs, taken roughly 12 days after vaccination. The receptors originated from a man in his fifties or sixties who received an inactivated influenza vaccine.

This clonotype was seen a handful of times. This CDR3 reads CASSPGGSRYNEQFF. The CDR3 DNA sequence: TGTGCCAGCTCACCAGGGGGGTCGCGGTACAATGAGCAGTTCTTC. V usage is TRBV18 and J usage is TRBJ2-1, with D possibly being TRBD2 (6 bases). CDR1 KGHSH and CDR2 LQKENI come from the germline V gene. The V and J ends lost 2 bases and 4 bases respectively, with 12 bases between them. CDR3 length equals 15 residues.

This clonotype has only a few counts. V usage is TRBV6-2 or TRBV6-3 and J usage is TRBJ1-1; TRBD1 agrees at 8 bases. After removal of 6 bases from V and 1 base from J, the junction contained 13 bases not matched to a gene. There are 17 residues in the CDR3. CDR1 is MNHEY and CDR2 is SVGEGT in the germline V gene. The CDR3 nucleotides read TGTGCCAGCAGACAATATCGCGCCGGGACAGGGAACACTGAAGCTTTCTTT. Translated, it gives CASRQYRAGTGNTEAFF.